This paragraph covers one T cell receptor beta chain sequence. The data are from a study of shared clonotypes between healthy human individuals. The data were produced by immunoSEQ multiplex PCR, yet TCRdb's version contains in-frame clones alone and is incomplete. The data contain about 820,000 clones, about 92% of them seen just once; the ten biggest clones take up less than 25%. The naive CD8 fraction comprised CD45RO-negative cells positively selected for CCR7 and excluded terminally differentiated effector memory CD45RA+ cells. CDR3 length equals 12 residues. The germline CDR1 and CDR2 sequences are MGHDK and SYGVNS. The V end lost 6 bases, the J end lost 7 bases, and 11 bases lay between the germline ends.

The chain has TRBV25-1 and TRBJ2-3; D may correspond to TRBD1 or TRBD2 (7 bases each). This TCR came from a man between 25 and 39 years old in good health. Specimen: naive CD8+ T cells sorted from blood. This CDR3 is CASSRGGYTQYF. The CDR3 DNA follows: TGTGCCAGCAGCAGGGGGGGGTATACGCAGTATTTT.